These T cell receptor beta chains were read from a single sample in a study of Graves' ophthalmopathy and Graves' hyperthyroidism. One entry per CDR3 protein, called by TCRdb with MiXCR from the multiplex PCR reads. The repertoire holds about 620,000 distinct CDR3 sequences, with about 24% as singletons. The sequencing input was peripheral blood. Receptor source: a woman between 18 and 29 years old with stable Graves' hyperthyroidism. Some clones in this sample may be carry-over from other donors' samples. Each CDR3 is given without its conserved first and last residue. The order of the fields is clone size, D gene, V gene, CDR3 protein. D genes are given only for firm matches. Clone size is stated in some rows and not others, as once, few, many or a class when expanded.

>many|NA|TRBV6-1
ASSERMIEPPQH
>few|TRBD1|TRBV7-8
ASSGAAQGAHEQY
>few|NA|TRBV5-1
ASSHNGETQY
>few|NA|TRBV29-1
SVSGQMNTEAF
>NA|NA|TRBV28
ASIEGGTEAF
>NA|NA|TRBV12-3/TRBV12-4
ASSLAPDGELF
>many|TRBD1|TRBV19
ASSLRTGQSSYEQY
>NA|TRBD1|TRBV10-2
ASKGQGFPYEQY
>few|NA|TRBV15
ATSRVSPGGIEAC
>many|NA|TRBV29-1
SVEGQENTGELF
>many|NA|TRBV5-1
ASGRDSVVTGELF
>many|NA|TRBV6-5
ASWDSNQPQH
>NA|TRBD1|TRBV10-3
AISEDRESYEQY
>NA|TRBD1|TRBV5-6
ASSRTGAYYEQY
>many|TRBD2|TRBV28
ASSSPSGIYEQY
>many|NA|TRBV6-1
ASSEGGAQETKY
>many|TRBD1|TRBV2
ASSETGTGRYGYT
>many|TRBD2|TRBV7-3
ASSISGSRAYEQY
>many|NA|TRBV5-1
ASSSPGSQGTEAF
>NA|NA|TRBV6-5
ASSYSRTWGTEAF
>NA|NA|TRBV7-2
ASSLEGSVYGYT
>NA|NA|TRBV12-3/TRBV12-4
ASSFRAHIFGGYT
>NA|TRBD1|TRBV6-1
ASLRGLSYEQY
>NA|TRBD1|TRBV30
AWSPIRTGEGMNTEAF
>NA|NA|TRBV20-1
SALPSPGKASYGYT
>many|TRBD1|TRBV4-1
ASSPAGGDLKTQY
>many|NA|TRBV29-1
SVETNSYGYT
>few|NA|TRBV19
ASIWGHIQY
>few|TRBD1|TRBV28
ASSKRDREENIQY
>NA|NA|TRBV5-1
ASSLKTEYQETQY
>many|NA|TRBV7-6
ASSLAWAGSGNTIY
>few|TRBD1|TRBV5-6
ASSLGQGVLFSDEQY